The 27 T cell receptor beta chains reported below all come from one sample, sequenced in a study of T cell changes during pregnancy in multiple sclerosis. Clones were sequenced by immunoSEQ multiplex PCR, and TCRdb holds only the in-frame ones, with some missing. In the table there are roughly 70,000 clones, roughly nine tenths of which are singletons. The sequenced sample was peripheral blood, obtained before pregnancy. These receptors all come from a female donor with multiple sclerosis, enrolled in a pregnancy study.

The chain is built from TRBV19 and TRBJ1-1; tentative D call: TRBD1 (6 bases). The CDR3 is 14 residues long. The ends were cut back, 8 bases at V and 1 base at J, with 14 bases in the middle. In germline, CDR1 is LNHDA, CDR2 SQIVND (reference sequence). The CDR3 coding sequence is TGTGCCAGTGGTAGGGCAGGGGCGAACACTGAAGCTTTCTTT. Its translation: CASGRAGANTEAFF.

The chain carries TRBV4-2 and TRBJ1-2; maybe TRBD1 (5 bases). Per germline, CDR1 LGHNA and CDR2 YNFKEQ. This CDR3 is 18 amino acids long. V was pared by 0 bases and J by 0 bases, with 17 bases between. CDR3 sequence: CASSQERTGGDPNYGYTF. The CDR3 coding sequence is TGTGCCAGCAGCCAAGAACGAACAGGAGGGGATCCTAACTATGGCTACACCTTC.

The chain employs TRBV7-9 and TRBJ1-1, with TRBD1 as a possible D gene (5 bases). In germline, CDR1 is SEHNR, CDR2 FQNEAQ (reference sequence). The CDR3 is made up of 13 amino acids. The V end lost 11 bases, the J end lost 1 base, and 14 bases lay between the germline ends. CDR3 coding DNA: TGTGCCGTCGGGGGGGGGAGGAACACTGAAGCTTTCTTT. It translates to CAVGGGRNTEAFF.

The chain combines TRBV29-1 with TRBJ2-2, with no clear D. Trimming removed 7 bases at V and 5 bases at J, with 8 bases between. The CDR3 length is 11 residues. Germline loops: CDR1 SQVTM, CDR2 ANQGSEA. This CDR3 is CSGAVTGELFF. The CDR3 nucleotides are TGCAGCGGAGCTGTAACCGGGGAGCTGTTTTTT.

The chain is built from TRBV19 and TRBJ1-2; D call uncertain. The CDR3 consists of 12 residues. The V and J ends lost 4 bases and 8 bases respectively, with 11 bases between them. In germline, CDR1 is LNHDA, CDR2 SQIVND (reference sequence). CDR3 protein: CASSTGSFGYTF. Written as DNA, the CDR3 is TGTGCCAGTAGTACGGGGAGTTTCGGCTACACCTTC.

The chain employs TRBV6-6 and TRBJ1-5, with 11 bases identical to TRBD1. The germline V gene encodes CDR1 MNHNY and CDR2 SVGAGI (reference sequence). The CDR3 is made up of 16 amino acids. V was clipped by 8 bases and J by 7 bases; unmatched bases: 13. The CDR3 region has the DNA TGTGCCAGCGGACTCCTGGGACAGGGGGAAAGGCAGCCCCAGCATTTT. As protein: CASGLLGQGERQPQHF.

The table lists this clone with a few counts. V and J are TRBV9 and TRBJ1-6; D ambiguous. This CDR3 has 14 residues. CDR1 is SGDLS and CDR2 is YYNGEE in the germline V gene. Trimming removed 2 bases from V and 13 bases from J, with 16 bases in between. The CDR3 sequence: CASSVRVAVSPLHF. The CDR3 region has the DNA TGTGCCAGCAGCGTTAGGGTAGCGGTATCCCCCCTCCACTTT.

CDR3 coding DNA: TGTGCCAGCAGCCCGGGACAGGGGGTAGGTTGGACCCAGTACTTC. This translates into CASSPGQGVGWTQYF. This rearrangement joins TRBV28 to TRBJ2-5, with 11 bases that match TRBD1. The CDR3 loop spans 15 amino acids. V gave up 6 bases and J gave up 7 bases; unmatched junction bases: 10. Per germline, CDR1 MDHEN and CDR2 SYDVKM.

CDR3 bases: TGCGCCAGCAGCATGGGACAGGGGGCTAATGAGCAGTTCTTC. Amino acid sequence: CASSMGQGANEQFF. The chain is built from TRBV5-1 and TRBJ2-1, with 12 bases identical to TRBD1. The CDR3 has 14 amino acids. Losses at the gene ends were 4 bases for V and 7 bases for J; bases not matched to a gene: 3. Looked up from germline, CDR1 is SGHRS and CDR2 is YFSETQ. Complete variable domain (other parts from reference TRBV5-1 and TRBJ2-1): KAGVTQTPRYLIKTRGQQVTLSCSPISGHRSVSWYQQTPGQGLQFLFEYFSETQRNKGNFPGRFSGRQFSNSRSEMNVSTLELGDSALYLCASSMGQGANEQFFGPGTRLTVL.

This clone has just one count. The chain recombines TRBV5-1 with TRBJ1-1; unclear D gene. CDR3 length equals 16 residues. Trimming left V 3 bases short and J 0 bases short, with 15 bases between. Germline CDR1 is SGHRS and CDR2 is YFSETQ. The CDR3 is CASSSPEQVMNTEAFF. CDR3 nucleotide sequence: TGCGCCAGCAGCTCTCCCGAGCAAGTCATGAACACTGAAGCTTTCTTT.

The gene calls are TRBV7-3 and TRBJ1-1, with 9 bases fitting TRBD1. This CDR3 region has 16 residues. Germline lookup yields CDR1 SGHTA and CDR2 FQGTGA. The V segment lost 5 bases and the J segment 0 bases; nucleotides outside the gene matches: 7. This chain's CDR3 is CASSLYGTGMNTEAFF. CDR3 bases: TGTGCCAGCAGCCTCTATGGGACAGGGATGAACACTGAAGCTTTCTTT.

This rearrangement joins TRBV5-4 to TRBJ2-1; the match to TRBD2 covers 8 bases. V lost 4 bases and J lost 1; bases outside the gene matches: 7. This CDR3 comprises 16 residues. From germline, CDR1 is SGHNT and CDR2 YYREEE (reference sequence). CDR3 loop: CASSGTLADSYNEQFF. In nucleotides, the CDR3 is TGTGCCAGCAGCGGGACACTAGCGGATTCCTACAATGAGCAGTTCTTC.

Written as DNA, the CDR3 is TGTGCCAGCAGCTTAGGCGACAGATCTGTTACCGGGGAGCTGTTTTTT. It translates to CASSLGDRSVTGELFF. The chain carries TRBV7-2 and TRBJ2-2; tentatively, D is TRBD1 (5 bases). This CDR3 has 16 amino acids. Germline V gene lookup returns CDR1 SGHTA and CDR2 FQGNSA. The V and J ends lost 1 base and 5 bases respectively, with 14 bases between them.

The chain combines TRBV7-9 with TRBJ1-1, with 11 bases lining up with TRBD1. V lost 5 bases and J lost 8; bases outside the gene matches: 7. The length of the CDR3 is 14 residues. Germline V lookup: CDR1 SEHNR, CDR2 FQNEAQ (reference sequence). CDR3 sequence reads: CASSRDRGSSEAFF. CDR3 bases: TGTGCCAGCAGCCGGGACAGGGGGTCGTCGGAAGCTTTCTTT.

This chain links TRBV18 with TRBJ2-7, with TRBD2 matching over 9 bases. The CDR3 is 17 amino acids. In germline, CDR1 is KGHSH, CDR2 LQKENI. The V segment lost 3 bases and the J segment 4 bases; nucleotides outside the gene matches: 13. The CDR3 sequence is CASSPGTSFPSLYEQYF. The CDR3 nucleotides read TGTGCCAGCTCACCCGGGACTAGCTTCCCATCCTTATACGAGCAGTACTTC.

J is TRBJ1-2 and V is TRBV7-9; D is perhaps TRBD1 (6 bases). CDR3 length: 13 residues. Germline V CDR1 and CDR2: SEHNR, FQNEAQ (reference sequence). Trimming shortened V by 6 bases and J by 6 bases, and 14 bases separated the two germline ends. CDR3 sequence reads: CASSSRGTNGYTF. CDR3 sequence (DNA): TGTGCCAGCAGTTCCAGGGGAACTAATGGCTACACCTTC.

The chain is built from TRBV12-5 and TRBJ2-7, with unresolved D. Trimming took 1 base from V and 0 from J, leaving 7 bases between them. The CDR3 totals 14 residues. Germline CDR1 reads LGHNT; CDR2 reads FRNRAP. CDR3: CASGLGRVSYEQYF. DNA of the CDR3: TGTGCTAGTGGTTTGGGTCGGGTCTCCTACGAGCAGTACTTC.

This chain joins TRBV7-9 and TRBJ2-7; D might be TRBD2 (5 bases). CDR3 length equals 15 residues. V dropped 2 bases and J dropped 3 bases, with 14 bases sitting between them. The germline V gene encodes CDR1 SEHNR and CDR2 FQNEAQ (reference sequence). CDR3 amino acids: CASSLMDGVIYEQYF. CDR3 sequence (DNA): TGTGCCAGCAGCTTAATGGACGGGGTAATCTACGAGCAGTACTTC.

The chain recombines TRBV2 with TRBJ2-2, with D possibly being TRBD2 (6 bases). Deletions cut 8 bases from V and 3 bases from J, with 16 bases between. CDR1 and CDR2 (germline): SNHLY, FYNNEI. The length of the CDR3 is 15 residues. CDR3 DNA: TGTGCCAGCTTATTGCGGGATAGGTACACCGGGGAGCTGTTTTTT. It codes for CASLLRDRYTGELFF.

CDR3 nucleotides: TGTGCCAGCAGTTTCAACAGTCAGCCCCAGCATTTT. Encoded protein: CASSFNSQPQHF. This rearrangement joins TRBV7-2 to TRBJ1-5; the D is unclear. The V end lost 6 bases, the J end lost 6 bases, and 9 bases lay between the germline ends. The CDR3 is 12 amino acids. From germline, CDR1 is SGHTA and CDR2 FQGNSA.

This clone has only a few counts. The V call is TRBV7-8, the J call TRBJ1-2; 7 nucleotides line up with TRBD1. Germline CDR1 and CDR2: SGHVS and FQNEAQ. The ends lost 0 bases at V and 1 base at J; junction bases unmatched: 8. This CDR3 is 17 amino acids long. The CDR3 bases are TGTGCCAGCAGCTTAGCGCAGTTAGGGGGCGGTAACTATGGCTACACCTTC. It yields the protein CASSLAQLGGGNYGYTF.

The V gene is TRBV7-9, the J gene TRBJ2-5; 11 nucleotides align to TRBD2. The CDR3 covers 17 residues. J lost 3 bases, V lost 2 bases, and 8 bases had no gene match. Germline V gives CDR1 SEHNR, CDR2 FQNEAQ (reference sequence). This chain's CDR3 is CASSLPVTSGDKETQYF. The CDR3 DNA reads as TGTGCCAGCAGCTTACCCGTGACTAGCGGGGACAAAGAGACCCAGTACTTC.

The rearrangement uses TRBV5-6 and TRBJ1-5; D is uncertain. Trimming took off 1 base at V and 3 bases at J, with 14 bases between the two ends. In germline, CDR1 is SGHDT, CDR2 YYEEEE. The CDR3 is 16 residues long. The CDR3 DNA sequence: TGTGCCAGCAGCTTGAGCGGAGCCGGCATCAATCAGCCCCAGCATTTT. Translation: CASSLSGAGINQPQHF.

J is TRBJ1-2 and V is TRBV21-1. TRBV21-1 is a known pseudogene. There are 15 residues in the CDR3. CDR3 sequence reads: CASSPRNVVTYGYTF. The CDR3 bases are TGTGCCAGCAGCCCTAGAAATGTGGTCACCTATGGCTACACCTTC.

The genes are TRBV11-1 and TRBJ1-2, with D possibly being TRBD1 (6 bases). The CDR3 covers 15 residues. V gave up 5 bases and J gave up 0 bases, with 13 bases separating them. Germline V CDR1 and CDR2: SGHAT, FQDESV (reference sequence). The CDR3 DNA is TGTGCCAGCAGCCCCCGGACAGATTCTAACTATGGCTACACCTTC. Translation gives CASSPRTDSNYGYTF.

The chain has TRBV6-1 and TRBJ1-1; tentative D call: TRBD1 (5 bases). Trimming cost V 5 bases and J 1 base, with 11 bases left between them. CDR1 MNHNS and CDR2 SASEGT come from the germline V gene. The CDR3 is 14 residues long. The CDR3 region is CASSLGLKNTEAFF. Written as DNA, the CDR3 is TGTGCCAGCAGTTTGGGACTCAAGAACACTGAAGCTTTCTTT.

The chain has TRBV9 and TRBJ2-2; 9 bases agree with TRBD1. The CDR3 loop spans 16 amino acids. CDR1 SGDLS and CDR2 YYNGEE come from the germline V gene. Germline trimming cut 0 bases from V and 2 bases from J; bases unmatched to any gene: 2. DNA for the CDR3: TGTGCCAGCAGCGTAGCGGGACAGGGCAACACCGGGGAGCTGTTTTTT. Translating gives CASSVAGQGNTGELFF.